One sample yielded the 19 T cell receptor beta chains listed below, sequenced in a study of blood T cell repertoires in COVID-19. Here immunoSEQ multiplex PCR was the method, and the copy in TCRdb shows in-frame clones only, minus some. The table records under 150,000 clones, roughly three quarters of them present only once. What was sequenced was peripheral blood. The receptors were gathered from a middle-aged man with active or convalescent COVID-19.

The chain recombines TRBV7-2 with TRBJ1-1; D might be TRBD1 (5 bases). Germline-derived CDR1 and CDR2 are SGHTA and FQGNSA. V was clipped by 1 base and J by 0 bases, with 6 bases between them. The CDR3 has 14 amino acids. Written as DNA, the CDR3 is TGTGCCAGCAGCTTAGGGGGGGTGAACACTGAAGCTTTCTTT. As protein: CASSLGGVNTEAFF. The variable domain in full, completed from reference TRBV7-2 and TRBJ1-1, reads GAGVSQSPSNKVTEKGKDVELRCDPISGHTALYWYRQSLGQGLEFLIYFQGNSAPDKSGLPSDRFSAERTGGSVSTLTIQRTQQEDSAVYLCASSLGGVNTEAFFGQGTRLTVV.

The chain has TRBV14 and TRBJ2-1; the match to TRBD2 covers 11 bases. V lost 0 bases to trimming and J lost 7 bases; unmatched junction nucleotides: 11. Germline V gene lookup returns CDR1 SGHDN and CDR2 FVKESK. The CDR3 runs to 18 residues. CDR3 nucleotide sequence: TGTGCCAGCAGCCAAGACTTCTGGTTGTCTAGCGGGAGGAATGAGCAGTTCTTC. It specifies CASSQDFWLSSGRNEQFF.

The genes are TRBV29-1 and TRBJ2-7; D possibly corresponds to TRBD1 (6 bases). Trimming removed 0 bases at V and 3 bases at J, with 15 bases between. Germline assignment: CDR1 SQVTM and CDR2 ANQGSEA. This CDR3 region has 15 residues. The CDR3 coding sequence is TGCAGCGTTGAAGATCGGGAACAGGGCTTCTACGAGCAGTACTTC. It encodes CSVEDREQGFYEQYF.

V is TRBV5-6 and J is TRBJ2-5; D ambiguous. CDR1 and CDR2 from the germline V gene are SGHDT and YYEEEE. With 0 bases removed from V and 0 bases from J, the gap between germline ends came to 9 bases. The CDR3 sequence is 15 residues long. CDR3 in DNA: TGTGCCAGCAGCTTGGGTACTGTGTACCAAGAGACCCAGTACTTC. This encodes CASSLGTVYQETQYF.

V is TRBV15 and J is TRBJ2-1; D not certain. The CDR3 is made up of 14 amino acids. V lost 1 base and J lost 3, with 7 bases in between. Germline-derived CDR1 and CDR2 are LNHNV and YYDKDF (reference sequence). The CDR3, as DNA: TGTGCCACCAGCAGAGCCAGATTCTACAATGAGCAGTTCTTC. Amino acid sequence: CATSRARFYNEQFF.

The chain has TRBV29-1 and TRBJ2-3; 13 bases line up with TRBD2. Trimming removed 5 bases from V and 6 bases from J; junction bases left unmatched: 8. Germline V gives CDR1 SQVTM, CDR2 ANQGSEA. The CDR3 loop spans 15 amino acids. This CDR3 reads CSVLLAGGNPDTQYF. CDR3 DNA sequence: TGCAGCGTTTTACTAGCGGGAGGGAATCCGGATACGCAGTATTTT.

The CDR3 protein is CAWAGQGGQETQYF. The CDR3 region has the DNA TGTGCCTGGGCGGGACAGGGAGGCCAAGAGACCCAGTACTTC. The chain joins TRBV30 to TRBJ2-5; the match to TRBD1 covers 9 bases. Germline V CDR1 and CDR2: GTSNPN, SVGIG (reference sequence). The CDR3 is 14 residues long. J was trimmed by 1 base and V by 5 bases; bases with no gene match: 5.

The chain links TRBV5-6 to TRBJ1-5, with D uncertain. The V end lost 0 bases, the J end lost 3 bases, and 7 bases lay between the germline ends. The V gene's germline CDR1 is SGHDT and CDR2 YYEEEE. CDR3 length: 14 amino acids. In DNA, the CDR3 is TGTGCCAGCAGCTTGGCCTCCGTCAATCAGCCCCAGCATTTT. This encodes CASSLASVNQPQHF.

CDR3 nucleotides: TGCGCCAGCAGCCACCCGGTTCAAAACTACGAGCAGTACTTC. This sequence encodes CASSHPVQNYEQYF. V gene TRBV4-1 combines with J gene TRBJ2-7; no clear D. Germline values: CDR1 MGHRA, CDR2 YSYEKL. The CDR3 sequence is 14 residues long. The V and J ends lost 3 bases and 3 bases respectively, with 12 bases between them.

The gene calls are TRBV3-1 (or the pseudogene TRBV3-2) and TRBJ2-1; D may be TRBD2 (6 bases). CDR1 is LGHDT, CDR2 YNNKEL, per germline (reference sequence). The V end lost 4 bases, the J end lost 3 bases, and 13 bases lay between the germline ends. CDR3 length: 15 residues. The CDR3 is CASSPDGGGYNEQFF. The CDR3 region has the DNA TGTGCCAGCAGCCCTGATGGGGGAGGCTACAATGAGCAGTTCTTC.

The CDR3 nucleotides are TGTGCCAGCAGGAGGGACACGGGGGAGCAGTACTTC. Translation: CASRRDTGEQYF. The chain joins TRBV28 to TRBJ2-7, with D perhaps matching TRBD1 (6 bases). The germline V and J ends were trimmed by 6 bases and 7 bases, with 13 bases remaining between them. The CDR3 is 12 amino acids. From germline, CDR1 is MDHEN and CDR2 SYDVKM.

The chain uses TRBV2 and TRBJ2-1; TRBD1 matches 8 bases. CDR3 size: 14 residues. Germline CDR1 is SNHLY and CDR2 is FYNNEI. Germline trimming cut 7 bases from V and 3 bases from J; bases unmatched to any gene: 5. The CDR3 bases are TGTGCCAGCACCCGGACAGGGCTCTACAATGAGCAGTTCTTC. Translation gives CASTRTGLYNEQFF. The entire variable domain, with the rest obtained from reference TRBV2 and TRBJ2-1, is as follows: EPEVTQTPSHQVTQMGQEVILRCVPISNHLYFYWYRQILGQKVEFLVSFYNNEISEKSEIFDDQFSVERPDGSNFTLKIRSTKLEDSAMYFCASTRTGLYNEQFFGPGTRLTVL.

The CDR3 DNA is TGTGCCAGCAGCTGGCGTACCAGGGGGACTAGCGGAGGGGATCAAGAGACCCAGTACTTC. It is translated as CASSWRTRGTSGGDQETQYF. This rearrangement joins TRBV13 to TRBJ2-5; 11 bases match TRBD2. V trimming: 4 bases; J trimming: 2 bases; junction bases outside the gene matches: 18. CDR1 is PRHDT, CDR2 FYEKMQ, per germline (reference sequence). The CDR3 runs to 20 residues.

The DNA for the CDR3 is TGCAGCAAACTAGCGGGAGGGTACGAGCAGTACTTC. It yields the protein CSKLAGGYEQYF. The chain carries TRBV29-1 and TRBJ2-7, with 13 nucleotides matching TRBD2. CDR1 and CDR2 from the germline V gene are SQVTM and ANQGSEA. The CDR3 runs 12 residues. With 8 bases clipped from V and 4 bases from J, the junction kept 2 bases outside the gene matches.

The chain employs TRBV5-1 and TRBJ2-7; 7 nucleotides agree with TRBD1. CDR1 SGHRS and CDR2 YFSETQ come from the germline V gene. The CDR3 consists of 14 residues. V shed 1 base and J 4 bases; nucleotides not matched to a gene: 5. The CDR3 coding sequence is TGCGCCAGCAGCTTGAGGGGGCCAGGGTACGAGCAGTACTTC. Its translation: CASSLRGPGYEQYF.

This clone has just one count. This CDR3 reads CASSLGTGTGGSNYGYTF. In DNA, the CDR3 is TGTGCCAGCAGCTTGGGAACCGGGACAGGGGGGTCTAACTATGGCTACACCTTC. This chain links TRBV7-6 with TRBJ1-2, with 11 bases lining up with TRBD1. Germline CDR1 reads SGHVS; CDR2 reads FNYEAQ. Trimming removed 3 bases from V and 0 bases from J; junction bases left unmatched: 9. The CDR3 contains 18 residues.

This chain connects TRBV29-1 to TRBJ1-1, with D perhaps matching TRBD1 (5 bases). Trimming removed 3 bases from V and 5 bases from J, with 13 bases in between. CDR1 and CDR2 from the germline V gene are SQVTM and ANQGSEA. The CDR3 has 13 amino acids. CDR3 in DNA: TGCAGCGTTGATTCAGGGTTGTGGACTGAAGCTTTCTTT. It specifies CSVDSGLWTEAFF.

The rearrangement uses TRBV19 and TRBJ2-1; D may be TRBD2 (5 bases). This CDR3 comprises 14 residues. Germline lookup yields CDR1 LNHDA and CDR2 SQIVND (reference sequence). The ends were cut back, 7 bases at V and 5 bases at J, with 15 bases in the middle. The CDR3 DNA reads TGTGCCAGTACCACTAGAAACTCTAACAATGAGCAGTTCTTC. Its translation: CASTTRNSNNEQFF.

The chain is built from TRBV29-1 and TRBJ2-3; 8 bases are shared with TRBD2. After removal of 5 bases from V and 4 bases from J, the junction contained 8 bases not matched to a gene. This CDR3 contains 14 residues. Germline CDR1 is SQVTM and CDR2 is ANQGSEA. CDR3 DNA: TGCAGCGTTCGCGGGGGAGCGGGAGCAGATACGCAGTATTTT. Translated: CSVRGGAGADTQYF.